This TCR beta chain is drawn from a study of monozygotic twins with inflammatory bowel disease. This CDR3 is 14 amino acids long. Germline assignment: CDR1 DFQATT and CDR2 SNEGSKA (reference sequence). Researchers collected 2 to 2.5 ml of blood per donor. Study results and limitations: Data gave no support to a single strong signal or clonotype associated with IBD. Relative clonotype sharing with others was diminished in IBD patients versus healthy twins, particularly with disease activity.

UMIs that included a 6-nucleotide sample barcode were added by template switching, which took place during cDNA synthesis. Reanalyzing the 5' RACE reads, TCRdb keeps one entry per CDR3 protein, without DNA. The data include roughly 200,000 distinct CDR3 sequences; the top ten clones carry approximately 1.5%. In the case of this clonotype: The antigen is undetermined.

The material sequenced was blood. The J gene is TRBJ2-3, the V gene TRBV20-1; without DNA, the TCRdb call of TRBD2 cannot be checked. The TCR was taken from a human donor with ulcerative colitis or Crohn's disease, or a healthy co-twin of an affected twin (not recorded which). The CDR3 reads CSARGGGLTDTQYF.